This TCR beta chain was sequenced for a study of cytomegalovirus exposure and HLA in healthy donors. Study outcomes and limitations: Listed as cytomegalovirus-associated were roughly 180 TCR beta chains.

Researchers ran the PCR with 60 Vbeta and 13 Jbeta primers. Method: immunoSEQ multiplex PCR; TCRdb's copy keeps in-frame clones and lacks some. The sample records 250,000 or so clones, about 80% being singletons. This clone appeared a single time. Antigen: not known. Sequencing was carried out using PBMCs. The clonotype originates from a woman aged 60-70 years in good health and CMV-seropositive.

The CDR3 coding sequence is TGCGCCAGCAGCATTAGCGGGATACACGAGCAGTACTTC. Its protein is CASSISGIHEQYF. The V call is TRBV5-1, the J call TRBJ2-7; the match to TRBD2 covers 8 bases. The V gene end was trimmed by 4 bases and the J gene end by 5 bases; junction bases not matched to a gene: 5. Germline loops: CDR1 SGHRS, CDR2 YFSETQ. This CDR3 is built from 13 residues.